The 15 T cell receptor beta chains given below trace back to one sample, sequenced in a study of T cell changes during pregnancy in multiple sclerosis. Assay: immunoSEQ multiplex PCR; the TCRdb copy retains only in-frame clones and omits some. The table shows around 92,000 clones, with 85% to 95% occurring only once. The sample consisted of peripheral blood, taken in the third trimester of pregnancy. These receptors were taken from a female donor with multiple sclerosis, enrolled in a pregnancy study.

The rearrangement links TRBV27 to TRBJ1-5; 9 bases agree with TRBD1. Per the germline V gene, CDR1 is MNHEY and CDR2 is SMNVEV (reference sequence). The CDR3 has 14 residues. Trimming removed 4 bases from V and 9 bases from J; junction bases left unmatched: 7. The DNA of the CDR3 is TGTGCCAGCAGTTGGGGACAGGGTTTGGGGCCCCAGCATTTT. This codes for CASSWGQGLGPQHF.

The CDR3 DNA reads TGTGCCAGCAGCTTGACACCTTACAATGAGCAGTTCTTC. It encodes CASSLTPYNEQFF. The rearrangement uses TRBV7-3 and TRBJ2-1; D not certain. V was cut by 3 bases and J by 4 bases, with 7 bases left in between. CDR1 is SGHTA, CDR2 FQGTGA, per germline. The CDR3 runs to 13 residues.

The CDR3 nucleotides are TGTGCCACTTCCCCGCGCGGGCCGGGGTACAATGAGCAGTTCTTC. Protein: CATSPRGPGYNEQFF. The chain uses TRBV19 and TRBJ2-1, with D perhaps TRBD2 (5 bases). V was cut by 10 bases and J by 4 bases, with 20 bases left in between. Germline CDR1 reads LNHDA; CDR2 reads SQIVND (reference sequence). The CDR3 covers 15 residues.

The rearrangement joins TRBV6-5 to TRBJ1-1; tentative D call: TRBD1 (6 bases). V dropped 5 bases and J dropped 4 bases, with 8 bases sitting between them. The CDR3 sequence is 12 residues long. Germline V CDR1 and CDR2: MNHEY, SVGAGI. The CDR3 bases are TGTGCCAGCAGTAGGGGGAGCACTGAAGCTTTCTTT. It encodes CASSRGSTEAFF.

The chain is built from TRBV19 and TRBJ1-2, with D tentatively TRBD1 (6 bases). Germline values: CDR1 LNHDA, CDR2 SQIVND (reference sequence). The CDR3 extends over 12 amino acids. Trimming left V 7 bases short and J 2 bases short, with 8 bases between. Written as DNA, the CDR3 is TGTGCCAGTACAGACAGGAACTATGGCTACACCTTC. Amino acid sequence: CASTDRNYGYTF.

The chain carries TRBV30 and TRBJ1-5; no definite D call. Trimming removed 1 base from V and 0 bases from J, with 4 bases in between. Germline V CDR1 and CDR2: GTSNPN, SVGIG (reference sequence). The CDR3 is 13 amino acids. In nucleotides, the CDR3 is TGTGCCTGGAGTGCCGGTAGCAATCAGCCCCAGCATTTT. It translates to CAWSAGSNQPQHF.

The chain employs TRBV27 and TRBJ2-7, with TRBD2 matching 9 bases. CDR3 length: 14 amino acids. The germline V gene encodes CDR1 MNHEY and CDR2 SMNVEV (reference sequence). V was clipped by 2 bases and J by 4 bases; unmatched bases: 3. CDR3 in amino acids: CASSLRLAGYEQYF. CDR3 nucleotide sequence: TGTGCCAGCAGTTTACGGCTAGCGGGGTACGAGCAGTACTTC.

This clone was seen once. The chain employs TRBV7-8 and TRBJ2-7; 12 bases are shared with TRBD1. V lost 5 bases to trimming and J lost 6 bases; unmatched junction nucleotides: 5. Germline assignment: CDR1 SGHVS and CDR2 FQNEAQ. The CDR3 runs 14 residues. The CDR3 sequence is CASSLGQGAFEQYF. As DNA, the CDR3 is TGTGCCAGCAGCCTGGGACAGGGGGCCTTCGAGCAGTACTTC.

V usage is TRBV5-1 and J usage is TRBJ2-5; D gene unclear. The V gene lost 0 bases and the J gene lost 5 bases, with 11 bases spanning the gap. The CDR3 covers 14 residues. Germline CDR1 and CDR2: SGHRS and YFSETQ. CDR3 sequence: CASSLAKARETQYF. The DNA for the CDR3 is TGCGCCAGCAGCTTGGCCAAAGCTCGCGAGACCCAGTACTTC. The full variable domain, in which reference TRBV5-1 and TRBJ2-5 provide the parts outside the CDR3, is KAGVTQTPRYLIKTRGQQVTLSCSPISGHRSVSWYQQTPGQGLQFLFEYFSETQRNKGNFPGRFSGRQFSNSRSEMNVSTLELGDSALYLCASSLAKARETQYFGPGTRLLVL.

CDR3 sequence reads: CASSQEGGGIYEQYF. As DNA, the CDR3 is TGTGCCAGCAGCCAAGAAGGTGGGGGGATCTACGAGCAGTACTTC. This chain connects TRBV4-2 to TRBJ2-7; perhaps TRBD2 as D (6 bases). The germline V gene encodes CDR1 LGHNA and CDR2 YNFKEQ. Trimming pared 0 bases from V and 3 bases from J, leaving 12 bases between. This CDR3 has 15 residues.

The V and J genes are TRBV6-5 and TRBJ2-3; 8 bases line up with TRBD2. The CDR3 is 14 amino acids. Germline V gene data show CDR1 as MNHEY and CDR2 as SVGAGI. V was clipped by 8 bases and J by 4 bases; unmatched bases: 8. The chain's CDR3 is CASRRGVLSDTQYF. The CDR3 DNA reads as TGTGCCAGCCGGCGGGGGGTGTTGTCAGATACGCAGTATTTT.

J is TRBJ2-3 and V is TRBV29-1; 13 positions match TRBD2. CDR1 is SQVTM, CDR2 ANQGSEA, per germline. There are 18 residues in the CDR3. Unmatched junction bases numbered 8, after V lost 1 base and J lost 1 base. CDR3 loop: CSVEGTSGRAGGTDTQYF. In nucleotides, the CDR3 is TGCAGCGTTGAAGGTACTAGCGGGAGGGCCGGGGGCACAGATACGCAGTATTTT.

This chain links TRBV7-3 with TRBJ2-1; 7 bases line up with TRBD2. Looked up from germline, CDR1 is SGHTA and CDR2 is FQGTGA. The V segment lost 5 bases and the J segment 6 bases; nucleotides outside the gene matches: 16. The CDR3 extends over 17 amino acids. Here the CDR3 reads CASSVIPGLTFTNEQFF. CDR3 nucleotide sequence: TGTGCCAGCAGCGTGATACCGGGACTAACTTTCACCAATGAGCAGTTCTTC.

The gene calls are TRBV28 and TRBJ1-5, with D unresolved. V was trimmed by 4 bases and J by 4 bases, leaving 5 bases between them. Germline V gene data show CDR1 as MDHEN and CDR2 as SYDVKM. There are 12 residues in the CDR3. CDR3: CASSSTNQPQHF. CDR3 sequence (DNA): TGTGCCAGCAGTTCGACAAATCAGCCCCAGCATTTT.

The gene calls are TRBV6-5 and TRBJ2-3; D call uncertain. V lost 6 bases, J lost 2 bases, and 12 bases lay in between. Germline CDR1 is MNHEY and CDR2 is SVGAGI. This CDR3 has 14 residues. The CDR3 loop reads CASRETASTDTQYF. In DNA, the CDR3 is TGTGCCAGCAGGGAAACAGCCTCCACAGATACGCAGTATTTT.